What follows are 17 T cell receptor beta chains derived from one specimen sequenced in a study of radiotherapy plus CTLA-4 blockade in lung cancer. TCRdb keeps only in-frame clones here, not all; method: immunoSEQ multiplex PCR. The table shows fewer than 35,000 clones, with 75% occurring only once. Here the sequenced sample was peripheral blood, taken from a patient treated with radiotherapy plus ipilimumab. The receptor source for this set is a human donor with non-small cell lung cancer that progressed on radiotherapy plus ipilimumab.

This chain uses TRBV7-9 with TRBJ2-3, with D hard to call. The ends were cut back, 4 bases at V and 8 bases at J, with 10 bases in the middle. Germline loops: CDR1 SEHNR, CDR2 FQNEAQ (reference sequence). CDR3 length equals 12 residues. The CDR3 DNA is TGTGCCAGCAGCTCCGATCTACCTACGCAGTATTTT. It is translated as CASSSDLPTQYF.

The chain combines TRBV19 with TRBJ1-2, with 10 bases that match TRBD1. Germline CDR1 and CDR2: LNHDA and SQIVND (reference sequence). J gave up 3 bases and V 7 bases, and 11 bases lay outside the gene matches. CDR3 length: 16 residues. The CDR3 nucleotides are TGTGCCAGTACCAAAGCCGGGACAGGGGAAGACTATGGCTACACCTTC. Protein sequence: CASTKAGTGEDYGYTF.

The chain recombines TRBV19 with TRBJ1-2; TRBD1 aligns across 7 bases. J lost 8 bases, V lost 3 bases, and 12 bases had no gene match. The germline CDR1 and CDR2 sequences are LNHDA and SQIVND (reference sequence). This CDR3 spans 15 amino acids. CDR3 DNA sequence: TGTGCCAGTAGTATGTTCGGACAGGCCCCCCTCGGCTACACCTTC. As protein: CASSMFGQAPLGYTF.

V is TRBV28 and J is TRBJ2-3; D is uncertain. The germline V gene encodes CDR1 MDHEN and CDR2 SYDVKM. V lost 7 bases and J lost 0, with 5 bases in between. The length of the CDR3 is 12 residues. The CDR3 nucleotides read TGTGCCAGCATGAGTAGCACAGATACGCAGTATTTT. This codes for CASMSSTDTQYF.

The chain has TRBV11-2 and TRBJ2-7; 8 bases are a match to TRBD1. J lost 4 bases, V lost 5 bases, and 7 bases had no gene match. The CDR3 extends over 14 amino acids. Germline V gives CDR1 SGHAT, CDR2 FQNNGV. The CDR3 nucleotides read TGTGCCAGCAGCATCGCAGGGGGCAGGTACGAGCAGTACTTC. Translation: CASSIAGGRYEQYF. Based on the CDR3 plus reference TRBV11-2 and TRBJ2-7, the full variable domain is EAGVAQSPRYKIIEKRQSVAFWCNPISGHATLYWYQQILGQGPKLLIQFQNNGVVDDSQLPKDRFSAERLKGVDSTLKIQPAKLEDSAVYLCASSIAGGRYEQYFGPGTRLTVT.

The chain joins TRBV28 to TRBJ1-2; D unresolved. The CDR3 is 14 residues long. Trimming left V 5 bases short and J 2 bases short, with 12 bases between. The germline V gene encodes CDR1 MDHEN and CDR2 SYDVKM. The DNA of the CDR3 is TGTGCCAGCAGTCTATTCCCCGGGAACTATGGCTACACCTTC. Translated, it gives CASSLFPGNYGYTF.

This clone was counted between two and nine times. CDR3 DNA: TGTGCCAGCAGCCCTCGGGGTAGCGACCAAGAGACCCAGTACTTC. Protein sequence: CASSPRGSDQETQYF. The chain uses TRBV28 and TRBJ2-5; D might be TRBD2 (5 bases). Germline V gives CDR1 MDHEN, CDR2 SYDVKM. V was pared by 6 bases and J by 0 bases, with 14 bases between. The CDR3 loop spans 15 amino acids.

A single count supports this clone. In nucleotides, the CDR3 is TGTGCCAGCAGTGAGGGCATTATGAACACTGAAGCTTTCTTT. Translated, it gives CASSEGIMNTEAFF. V usage is TRBV2 and J usage is TRBJ1-1; no reliable D call. CDR1 is SNHLY, CDR2 FYNNEI, per germline. The CDR3 has 14 residues. V lost 3 bases to trimming and J lost 0 bases, with 8 bases between them.

The chain links TRBV28 to TRBJ1-5; D gene uncertain. Germline assignment: CDR1 MDHEN and CDR2 SYDVKM. The CDR3 sequence is 13 residues long. V was shortened by 7 bases and J by 0 bases, with 7 bases between the two germline ends. The CDR3 DNA follows: TGTGCCAGCAAAAGTTATAGCAATCAGCCCCAGCATTTT. Amino acids: CASKSYSNQPQHF. The full variable domain, completed using reference TRBV28 and TRBJ1-5, is DVKVTQSSRYLVKRTGEKVFLECVQDMDHENMFWYRQDPGLGLRLIYFSYDVKMKEKGDIPEGYSVSREKKERFSLILESASTNQTSMYLCASKSYSNQPQHFGDGTRLSIL.

This clone has only one observation. This sequence joins TRBV6-6 and TRBJ2-7, with 7 bases identical to TRBD1. This CDR3 has 14 amino acids. The junction had 7 bases not matched to a gene; V was cut back by 3 bases and J by 5 bases. Germline CDR1 MNHNY, CDR2 SVGAGI (reference sequence). This CDR3 reads CASSYRDSRDEQYF. CDR3 coding DNA: TGTGCCAGCAGTTATCGGGACAGCCGGGACGAGCAGTACTTC.

The rearrangement joins TRBV11-2 to TRBJ1-4; a possible D gene is TRBD1 (5 bases). Germline CDR1 reads SGHAT; CDR2 reads FQNNGV. The CDR3 is 18 residues long. V lost 7 bases and J lost 1, with 22 bases in between. The CDR3: CASTRRVRDFETNEKLFF. In DNA form, the CDR3 reads TGTGCCAGCACCCGGAGGGTCAGGGACTTTGAAACTAATGAAAAACTGTTTTTT. The variable domain in full, with the rest retrieved from reference TRBV11-2 and TRBJ1-4, is EAGVAQSPRYKIIEKRQSVAFWCNPISGHATLYWYQQILGQGPKLLIQFQNNGVVDDSQLPKDRFSAERLKGVDSTLKIQPAKLEDSAVYLCASTRRVRDFETNEKLFFGSGTQLSVL.

CDR3 loop: CASSYGGGPDTQYF. In DNA, the CDR3 is TGTGCCAGCAGTTACGGAGGGGGCCCAGATACGCAGTATTTT. The chain is built from TRBV6-6 and TRBJ2-3; TRBD1 might be the D (7 bases). CDR3 length equals 14 residues. Germline CDR1 reads MNHNY; CDR2 reads SVGAGI (reference sequence). V shed 2 bases and J shed 4 bases, with 10 bases lying between them.

The CDR3 DNA follows: TGTGCCAGCAGCTTGGTGGCCAATGAAGCTTTCTTT. It yields the protein CASSLVANEAFF. The rearrangement links TRBV5-6 to TRBJ1-1, with D uncertain. Per germline, CDR1 SGHDT and CDR2 YYEEEE. The CDR3 sequence is 12 residues long. Trimming removed 0 bases at V and 7 bases at J, with 7 bases between.

The chain has TRBV5-1 and TRBJ2-7; D is ambiguous. CDR3 length equals 14 residues. The V end was cut by 4 bases, the J end by 3 bases, with 14 bases between. Germline V lookup: CDR1 SGHRS, CDR2 YFSETQ. The CDR3, as DNA: TGCGCCAGCAGCACCAGTGCTTCGGGCTACGAGCAGTACTTC. Amino acids: CASSTSASGYEQYF.

Here the CDR3 reads CASSLVGRFNEQYF. The CDR3 nucleotides read TGTGCCAGCAGCTTGGTGGGTCGATTCAACGAGCAGTACTTC. V and J are TRBV5-4 and TRBJ2-7; D not certain. CDR3 size: 14 residues. V lost 0 bases and J lost 5, with 12 bases in between. The V gene's germline CDR1 is SGHNT and CDR2 YYREEE (reference sequence).

The chain employs TRBV5-1 and TRBJ1-3; D gene unclear. There are 16 residues in the CDR3. The V end lost 7 bases, the J end lost 5 bases, and 22 bases lay between the germline ends. Germline values: CDR1 SGHRS, CDR2 YFSETQ. DNA for the CDR3: TGCGCCAGCGCCCCCAGTCCCCCTATCCCGAGAAACACCATATATTTT. This encodes CASAPSPPIPRNTIYF.

The V call is TRBV5-1, the J call TRBJ1-1; D call uncertain. V lost 0 bases and J lost 4, with 10 bases in between. CDR1 and CDR2 from the germline V gene are SGHRS and YFSETQ. This CDR3 region has 14 residues. CDR3 sequence (DNA): TGCGCCAGCAGCTTGGACAAAATAGGCACTGAAGCTTTCTTT. Amino acid sequence: CASSLDKIGTEAFF.